These 4 T cell receptor beta chains came from one sample sequenced in a study of beta chain features in type 1 diabetes. Study conclusions and caveats: All four CD4+ subsets from Type 1 diabetes patients carried moderately but significantly shorter TCRB CDR3s.

TCRB transcripts that were expressed got sequenced, as all of the isolated RNA had been reverse transcribed. The protocol was immunoSEQ multiplex PCR, while the TCRdb copy is restricted to in-frame clones and leaves out a portion. Of 160,000 or so clones in the sample, 6.5% to 8.5% were seen once. These TCRs are of unknown antigen specificity. The source material was central memory CD4+ T cells from blood. The receptors come from a woman under 30 with type 1 diabetes.

The chain carries TRBV14 and TRBJ2-1, with TRBD2 matching over 12 bases. The CDR3 length is 13 residues. J was trimmed by 14 bases and V by 1 base; bases with no gene match: 3. Germline-derived CDR1 and CDR2 are SGHDN and FVKESK. This chain's CDR3 is CASSQGRLAGEFF. The CDR3, as DNA: TGTGCCAGCAGCCAAGGGAGACTAGCGGGAGAGTTCTTC. Full variable domain (outside the CDR3, taken from reference TRBV14 and TRBJ2-1): EAGVTQFPSHSVIEKGQTVTLRCDPISGHDNLYWYRRVMGKEIKFLLHFVKESKQDESGMPNNRFLAERTGGTYSTLKVQPAELEDSGVYFCASSQGRLAGEFFGPGTRLTVL.

This clone was seen only a few times. The rearrangement joins TRBV2 to TRBJ1-4, with a tentative D call TRBD1 (5 bases). V was cut by 5 bases and J by 8 bases, with 15 bases left in between. The CDR3 is 14 residues long. Germline V gene sequence: CDR1 SNHLY, CDR2 FYNNEI. The CDR3 DNA is TGTGCCAGCAGTCCAACCCAGGGTGGGGAAAAACTGTTTTTT. The encoded protein is CASSPTQGGEKLFF.

The genes are TRBV7-3 and TRBJ2-1; TRBD2 matches 10 bases. Germline CDR1 SGHTA, CDR2 FQGTGA. With V trimmed by 2 bases and J by 10 bases, 11 bases remained unmatched. This CDR3 has 16 residues. CDR3 nucleotide sequence: TGTGCCAGCAGCTTATCTATAGCGGGAGGCCGGGGGGAGCAGTTCTTC. Protein sequence: CASSLSIAGGRGEQFF. The full variable domain, its missing parts supplied by reference TRBV7-3 and TRBJ2-1, is GAGVSQTPSNKVTEKGKYVELRCDPISGHTALYWYRQSLGQGPEFLIYFQGTGAADDSGLPNDRFFAVRPEGSVSTLKIQRTERGDSAVYLCASSLSIAGGRGEQFFGPGTRLTVL.

The chain combines TRBV19 with TRBJ1-2; D is unresolved. This CDR3 contains 14 residues. Germline lookup yields CDR1 LNHDA and CDR2 SQIVND (reference sequence). V was trimmed by 4 bases and J by 3 bases, leaving 12 bases between them. CDR3 DNA sequence: TGTGCCAGTAGTAGCGCAGGAGGATACTATGGCTACACCTTC. Translation: CASSSAGGYYGYTF.